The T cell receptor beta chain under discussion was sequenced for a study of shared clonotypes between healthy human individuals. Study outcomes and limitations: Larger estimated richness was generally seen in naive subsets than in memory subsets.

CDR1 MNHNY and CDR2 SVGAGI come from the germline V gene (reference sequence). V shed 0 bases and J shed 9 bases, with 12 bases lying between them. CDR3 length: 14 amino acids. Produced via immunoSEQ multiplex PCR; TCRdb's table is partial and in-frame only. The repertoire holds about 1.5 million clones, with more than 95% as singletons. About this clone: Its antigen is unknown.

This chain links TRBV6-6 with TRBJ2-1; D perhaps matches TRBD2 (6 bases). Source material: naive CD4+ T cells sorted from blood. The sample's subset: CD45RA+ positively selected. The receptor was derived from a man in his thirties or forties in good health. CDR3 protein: CASSYSPPGVEQFF. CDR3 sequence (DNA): TGTGCCAGCAGTTACTCGCCTCCGGGGGTTGAGCAGTTCTTC.